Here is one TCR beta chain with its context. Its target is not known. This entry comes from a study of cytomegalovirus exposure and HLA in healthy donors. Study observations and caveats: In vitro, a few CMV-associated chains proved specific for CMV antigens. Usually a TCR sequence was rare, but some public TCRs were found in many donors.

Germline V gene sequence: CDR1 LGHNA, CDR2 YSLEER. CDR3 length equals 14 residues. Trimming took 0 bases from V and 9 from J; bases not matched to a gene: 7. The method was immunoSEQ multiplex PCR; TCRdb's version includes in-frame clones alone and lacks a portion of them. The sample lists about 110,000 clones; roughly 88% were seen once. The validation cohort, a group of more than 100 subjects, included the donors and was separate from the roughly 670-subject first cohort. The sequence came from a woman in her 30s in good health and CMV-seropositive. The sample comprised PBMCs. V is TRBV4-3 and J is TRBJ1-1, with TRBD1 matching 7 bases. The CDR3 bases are TGCGCCAGCAGCCAAGAGACAGGGCTGTATAAAGCTTTCTTT. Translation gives CASSQETGLYKAFF.